This T cell receptor beta chain is from a study of a mutant IDH1 vaccine in newly diagnosed glioma. Turning to the study itself: First vaccine doses came 4-6 weeks after radiotherapy alone, or with temozolomide cycles.

Time point specified: week 47, end of study. A 20-mer mutant IDH1 peptide at 300 ug was injected subcutaneously with topical imiquimod. Eight vaccinations were given in weeks 1, 3, 5, 7, 11, 15, 19 and 23. This clone was counted only a few times. Its antigen remains unidentified. The CDR3 length is 11 residues. V shed 5 bases and J shed 3 bases, with 5 bases lying between them. Looked up from germline, CDR1 is SGHDT and CDR2 is YYEEEE. TCRdb keeps only in-frame clones here, not all; method: immunoSEQ multiplex PCR. This table has 35,000 to 45,000 clones, roughly four fifths appearing once. Material: PBMCs, obtained from a glioma patient whose treatment included an IDH1 peptide vaccine. The origin of this receptor is a man aged 35 to 55 with glioma. The V call is TRBV5-6, the J call TRBJ1-2; D is ambiguous. The CDR3 is CASRLYYGYTF. The CDR3 bases are TGTGCCAGCAGACTCTACTATGGCTACACCTTC.